A selection of T cell receptor beta chains follows, all from one sample in a study of shared clonotypes between healthy human individuals. Sequencing used immunoSEQ multiplex PCR; TCRdb keeps in-frame clones, though not all of them. Here the sample spans hundreds of thousands of clones, about 92% being singletons. Source material: naive CD8+ T cells sorted from blood. These receptors were obtained from a man aged 25 to 40 in good health. The CDR3 runs from the conserved cysteine through the conserved F or W. Not every row has a clone size; where given, it reads once, few, many or a size class.

j_gene	len	v_gene	abundance	CDR3aa
TRBJ2-2	17	TRBV28	once	CASSPPPWTGDTGELFF
TRBJ2-3	19	TRBV7-9	-	CASSGYFSGRASGTDTQYF
TRBJ1-1	15	TRBV5-1	-	CASSYPAELSTEAFF
TRBJ1-4	14	TRBV27	-	CASSLLSGQEKLFF
TRBJ1-4	15	TRBV21-1	-	CASSRDRVRCEKLFF
TRBJ1-1	15	TRBV9	-	CASSDPRGMNTEAFF
TRBJ2-2	16	TRBV5-6	-	CASSWEDNANTGELFF
TRBJ2-5	16	TRBV5-4	once	CASSPRGTSGQETQYF
TRBJ2-7	13	TRBV5-4	-	CASSSGTAVEQYF
TRBJ2-1	10	TRBV7-8	-	CASSFNEQFF
TRBJ2-7	15	TRBV7-9	-	CASSPRREKDYEQYF
TRBJ2-2	14	TRBV28	-	CAGKTQLGTGELFF
TRBJ1-1	11	TRBV29-1	-	CSELTGTEAFF
TRBJ2-4	17	TRBV28	-	CASSFYGGQLDKNIQYF
TRBJ2-7	13	TRBV4-1	once	CASSHGRFYEQYF
TRBJ2-7	13	TRBV5-6	-	CASSQDRTYEQYF
TRBJ2-7	13	TRBV27	-	CASSRASTYEQYF